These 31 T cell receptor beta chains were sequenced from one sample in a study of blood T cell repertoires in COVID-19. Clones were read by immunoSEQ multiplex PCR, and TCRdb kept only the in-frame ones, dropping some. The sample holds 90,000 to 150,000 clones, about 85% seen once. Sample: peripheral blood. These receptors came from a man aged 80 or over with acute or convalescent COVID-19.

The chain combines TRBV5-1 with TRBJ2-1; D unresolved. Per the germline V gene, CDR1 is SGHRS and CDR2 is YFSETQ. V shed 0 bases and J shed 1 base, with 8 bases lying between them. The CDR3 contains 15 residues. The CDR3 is CASSLERVSYNEQFF. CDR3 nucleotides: TGCGCCAGCAGCTTGGAGAGAGTATCCTACAATGAGCAGTTCTTC. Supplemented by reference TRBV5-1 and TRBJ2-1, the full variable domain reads KAGVTQTPRYLIKTRGQQVTLSCSPISGHRSVSWYQQTPGQGLQFLFEYFSETQRNKGNFPGRFSGRQFSNSRSEMNVSTLELGDSALYLCASSLERVSYNEQFFGPGTRLTVL.

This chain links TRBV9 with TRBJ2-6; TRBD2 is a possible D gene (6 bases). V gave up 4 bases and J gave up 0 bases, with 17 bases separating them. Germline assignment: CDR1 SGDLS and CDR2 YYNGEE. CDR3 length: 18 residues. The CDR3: CASSFKLGGNSGANVLTF. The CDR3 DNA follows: TGTGCCAGCAGCTTCAAGCTCGGGGGAAACTCTGGGGCCAACGTCCTGACTTTC. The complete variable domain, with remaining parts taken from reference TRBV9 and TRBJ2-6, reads DSGVTQTPKHLITATGQRVTLRCSPRSGDLSVYWYQQSLDQGLQFLIQYYNGEERAKGNILERFSAQQFPDLHSELNLSSLELGDSALYFCASSFKLGGNSGANVLTFGAGSRLTVL.

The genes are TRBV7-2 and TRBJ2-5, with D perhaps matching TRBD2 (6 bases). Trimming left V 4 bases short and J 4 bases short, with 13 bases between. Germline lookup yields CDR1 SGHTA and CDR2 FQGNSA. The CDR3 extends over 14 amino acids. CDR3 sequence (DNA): TGTGCCAGCAGCTCCCCCCCCGGGGGAGAGACCCAGTACTTC. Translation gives CASSSPPGGETQYF.

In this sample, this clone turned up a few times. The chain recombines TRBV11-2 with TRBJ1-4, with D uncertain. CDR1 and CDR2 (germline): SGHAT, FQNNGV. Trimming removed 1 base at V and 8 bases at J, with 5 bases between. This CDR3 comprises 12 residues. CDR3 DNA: TGTGCCAGCAGCTTAGTATCGGAAAAACTGTTTTTT. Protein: CASSLVSEKLFF.

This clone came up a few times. In DNA form, the CDR3 reads TGTGCCAGCTCCCCGGGACAGGGCTTCGACTATGGCTACACCTTC. Encoded protein: CASSPGQGFDYGYTF. The chain carries TRBV18 and TRBJ1-2; 9 bases map to TRBD1. After removal of 6 bases from V and 3 bases from J, the junction contained 8 bases not matched to a gene. The CDR3 spans 15 residues. Germline loops: CDR1 KGHSH, CDR2 LQKENI.

The CDR3 sequence is CASSLDRAGGPDTQYF. Written as DNA, the CDR3 is TGCGCCAGCAGCTTGGACCGAGCGGGGGGGCCAGATACGCAGTATTTT. J is TRBJ2-3 and V is TRBV5-1, with 10 bases aligning to TRBD2. This CDR3 has 16 residues. V shed 0 bases and J 4 bases; nucleotides not matched to a gene: 5. Per the germline V gene, CDR1 is SGHRS and CDR2 is YFSETQ.

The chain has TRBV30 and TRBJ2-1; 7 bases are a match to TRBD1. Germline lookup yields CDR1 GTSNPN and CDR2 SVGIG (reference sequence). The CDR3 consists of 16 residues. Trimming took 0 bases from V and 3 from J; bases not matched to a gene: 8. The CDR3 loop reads CAWSVLGGSGYNEQFF. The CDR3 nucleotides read TGTGCCTGGAGTGTGCTAGGGGGCAGTGGCTACAATGAGCAGTTCTTC.

The CDR3 is CSASGTSGGEQYF. CDR3 DNA: TGCAGCGCTTCCGGGACTAGCGGAGGGGAGCAGTACTTC. The chain recombines TRBV29-1 with TRBJ2-7, with 11 bases identical to TRBD2. V trimming: 7 bases; J trimming: 7 bases; junction bases outside the gene matches: 9. The germline V gene has CDR1 SQVTM and CDR2 ANQGSEA. The CDR3 runs 13 residues.

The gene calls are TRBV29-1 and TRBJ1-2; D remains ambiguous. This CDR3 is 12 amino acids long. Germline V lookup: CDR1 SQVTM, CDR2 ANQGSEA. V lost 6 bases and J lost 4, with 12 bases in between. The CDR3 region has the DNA TGCAGCGTCTCGGGTGTCGGCTATGGCTACACCTTC. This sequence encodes CSVSGVGYGYTF.

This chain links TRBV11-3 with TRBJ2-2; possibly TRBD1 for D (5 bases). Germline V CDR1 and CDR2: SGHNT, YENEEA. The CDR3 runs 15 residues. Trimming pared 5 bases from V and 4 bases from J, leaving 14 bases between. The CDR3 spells CASSRQGVGTGELFF. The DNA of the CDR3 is TGTGCCAGCAGCCGCCAAGGGGTTGGCACCGGGGAGCTGTTTTTT.

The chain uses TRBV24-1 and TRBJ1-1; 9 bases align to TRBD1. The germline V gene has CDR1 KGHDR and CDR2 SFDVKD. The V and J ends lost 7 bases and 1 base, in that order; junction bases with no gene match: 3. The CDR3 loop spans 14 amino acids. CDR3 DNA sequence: TGTGCCACCAGGGGGGACAGGGCGAACACTGAAGCTTTCTTT. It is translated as CATRGDRANTEAFF.

The CDR3 is CASSPLSTDTQYF. The CDR3, as DNA: TGTGCCAGCAGCCCCCTTAGCACAGATACGCAGTATTTT. The chain combines TRBV7-3 with TRBJ2-3, with D hard to call. CDR1 SGHTA and CDR2 FQGTGA come from the germline V gene. This CDR3 is built from 13 residues. The V end lost 5 bases, the J end lost 0 bases, and 6 bases lay between the germline ends.

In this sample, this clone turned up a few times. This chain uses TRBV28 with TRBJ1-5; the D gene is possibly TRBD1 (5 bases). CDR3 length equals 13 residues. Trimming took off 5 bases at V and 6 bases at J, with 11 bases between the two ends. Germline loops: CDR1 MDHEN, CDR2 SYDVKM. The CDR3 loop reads CASSPGFAQPQHF. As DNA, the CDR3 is TGTGCCAGCAGTCCAGGGTTCGCTCAGCCCCAGCATTTT.

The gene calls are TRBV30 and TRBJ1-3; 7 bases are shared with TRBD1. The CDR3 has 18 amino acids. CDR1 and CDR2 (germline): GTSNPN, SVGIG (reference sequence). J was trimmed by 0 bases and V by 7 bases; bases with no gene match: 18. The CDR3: CAYTTRDSRPSSGNTIYF. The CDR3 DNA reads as TGTGCCTACACCACCCGGGACAGCCGACCGAGCTCTGGAAACACCATATATTTT.

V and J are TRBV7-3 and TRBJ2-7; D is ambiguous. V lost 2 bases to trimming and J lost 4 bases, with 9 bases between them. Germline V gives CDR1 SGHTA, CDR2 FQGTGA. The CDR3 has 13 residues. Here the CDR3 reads CASSLERSYEQYF. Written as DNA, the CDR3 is TGTGCCAGCAGCTTAGAACGGTCATACGAGCAGTACTTC.

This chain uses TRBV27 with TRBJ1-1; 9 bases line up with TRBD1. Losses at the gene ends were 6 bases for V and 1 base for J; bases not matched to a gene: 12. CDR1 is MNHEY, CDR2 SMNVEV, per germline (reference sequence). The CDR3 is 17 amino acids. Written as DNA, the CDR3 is TGTGCCAGCAGCCGGGACAGGGCACCCGGGGCGAACACTGAAGCTTTCTTT. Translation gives CASSRDRAPGANTEAFF.

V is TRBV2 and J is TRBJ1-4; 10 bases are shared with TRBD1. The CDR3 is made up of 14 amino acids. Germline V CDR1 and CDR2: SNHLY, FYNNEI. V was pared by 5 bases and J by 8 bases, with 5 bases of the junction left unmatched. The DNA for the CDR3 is TGTGCCAGCAGTTCCGGGACAGGGGCCGAAAAACTGTTTTTT. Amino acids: CASSSGTGAEKLFF. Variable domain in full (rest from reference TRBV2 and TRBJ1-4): EPEVTQTPSHQVTQMGQEVILRCVPISNHLYFYWYRQILGQKVEFLVSFYNNEISEKSEIFDDQFSVERPDGSNFTLKIRSTKLEDSAMYFCASSSGTGAEKLFFGSGTQLSVL.

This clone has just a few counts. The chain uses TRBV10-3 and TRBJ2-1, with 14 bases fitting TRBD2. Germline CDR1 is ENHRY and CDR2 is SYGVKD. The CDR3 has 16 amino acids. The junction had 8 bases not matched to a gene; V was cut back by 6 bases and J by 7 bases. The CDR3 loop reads CAISGTSGSLYNEQFF. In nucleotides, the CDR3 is TGTGCCATCAGCGGGACTAGCGGGAGCCTCTATAATGAGCAGTTCTTC.

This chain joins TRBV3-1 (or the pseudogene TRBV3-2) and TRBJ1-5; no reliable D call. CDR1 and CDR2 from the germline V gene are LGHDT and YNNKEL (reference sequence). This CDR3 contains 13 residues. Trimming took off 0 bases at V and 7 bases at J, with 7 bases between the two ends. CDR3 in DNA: TGTGCCAGCAGCCAAGATCTCGGGCAGCCCCAGCATTTT. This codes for CASSQDLGQPQHF.

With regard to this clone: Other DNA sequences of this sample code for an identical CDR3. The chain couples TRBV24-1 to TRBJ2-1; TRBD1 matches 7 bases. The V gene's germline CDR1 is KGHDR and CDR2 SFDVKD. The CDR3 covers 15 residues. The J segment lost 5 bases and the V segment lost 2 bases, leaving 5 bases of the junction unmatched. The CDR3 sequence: CATSDSGQLNNEQFF. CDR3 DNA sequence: TGTGCCACCAGTGATTCGGGACAGCTTAACAATGAGCAGTTCTTC.

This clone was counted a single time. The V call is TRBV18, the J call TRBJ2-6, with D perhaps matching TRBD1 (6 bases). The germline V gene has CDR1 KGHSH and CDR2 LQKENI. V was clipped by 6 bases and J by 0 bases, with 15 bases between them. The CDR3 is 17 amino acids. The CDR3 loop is CASSPRTVSSGANVLTF. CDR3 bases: TGTGCCAGCTCGCCCCGGACAGTTAGCTCTGGGGCCAACGTCCTGACTTTC.

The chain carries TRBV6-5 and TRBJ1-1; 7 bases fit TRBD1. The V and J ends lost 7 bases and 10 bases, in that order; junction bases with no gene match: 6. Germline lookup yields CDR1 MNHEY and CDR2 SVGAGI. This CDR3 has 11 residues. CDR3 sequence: CASTTTGAAFF. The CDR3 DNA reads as TGTGCCAGCACCACAACAGGGGCAGCTTTCTTT.

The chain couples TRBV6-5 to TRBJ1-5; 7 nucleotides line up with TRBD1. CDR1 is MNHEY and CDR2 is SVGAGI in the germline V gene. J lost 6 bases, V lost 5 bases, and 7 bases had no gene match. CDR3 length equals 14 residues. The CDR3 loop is CASSPEGGSQPQHF. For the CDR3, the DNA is TGTGCCAGCAGTCCAGAAGGGGGCAGTCAGCCCCAGCATTTT.

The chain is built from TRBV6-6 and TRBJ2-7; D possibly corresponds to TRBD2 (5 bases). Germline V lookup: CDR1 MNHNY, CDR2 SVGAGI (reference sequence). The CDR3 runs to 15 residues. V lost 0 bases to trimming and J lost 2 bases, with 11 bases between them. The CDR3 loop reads CASSYSTGSTYEQYF. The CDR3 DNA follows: TGTGCCAGCAGTTACTCGACGGGGTCAACCTACGAGCAGTACTTC.

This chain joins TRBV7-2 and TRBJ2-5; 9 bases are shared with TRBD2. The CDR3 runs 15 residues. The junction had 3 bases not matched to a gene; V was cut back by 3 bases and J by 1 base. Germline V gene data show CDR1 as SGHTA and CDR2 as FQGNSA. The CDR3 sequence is CASSFDSGGQETQYF. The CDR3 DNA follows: TGTGCCAGCAGCTTTGATAGCGGGGGCCAAGAGACCCAGTACTTC.

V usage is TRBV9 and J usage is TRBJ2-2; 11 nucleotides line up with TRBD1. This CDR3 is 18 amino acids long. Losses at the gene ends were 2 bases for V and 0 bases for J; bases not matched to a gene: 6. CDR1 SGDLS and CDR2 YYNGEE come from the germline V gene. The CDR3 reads CASSVGQGAYANTGELFF. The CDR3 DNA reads TGTGCCAGCAGCGTCGGACAGGGGGCTTACGCGAACACCGGGGAGCTGTTTTTT.

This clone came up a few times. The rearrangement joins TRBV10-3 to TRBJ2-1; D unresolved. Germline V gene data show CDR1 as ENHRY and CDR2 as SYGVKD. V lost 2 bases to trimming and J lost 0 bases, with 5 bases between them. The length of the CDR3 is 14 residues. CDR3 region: CAISETDSYNEQFF. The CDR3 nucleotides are TGTGCCATCAGTGAGACAGACTCCTACAATGAGCAGTTCTTC.

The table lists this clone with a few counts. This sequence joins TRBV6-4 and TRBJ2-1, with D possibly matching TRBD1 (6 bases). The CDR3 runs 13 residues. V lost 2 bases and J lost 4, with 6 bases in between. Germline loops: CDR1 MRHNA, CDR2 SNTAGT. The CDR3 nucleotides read TGTGCCAGCAGTGACACAGGGTACAATGAGCAGTTCTTC. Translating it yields CASSDTGYNEQFF.

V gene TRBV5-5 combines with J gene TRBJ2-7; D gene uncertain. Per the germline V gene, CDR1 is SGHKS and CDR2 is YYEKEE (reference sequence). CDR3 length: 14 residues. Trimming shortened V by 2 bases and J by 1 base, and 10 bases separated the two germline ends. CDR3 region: CASSFYFESYEQYF. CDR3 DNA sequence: TGTGCCAGCAGCTTTTACTTCGAATCCTACGAGCAGTACTTC.

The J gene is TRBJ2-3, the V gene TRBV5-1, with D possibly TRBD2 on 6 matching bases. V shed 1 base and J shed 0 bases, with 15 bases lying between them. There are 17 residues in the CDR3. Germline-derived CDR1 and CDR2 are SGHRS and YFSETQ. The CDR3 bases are TGCGCCAGCAGCTTGAAATTCGGGGGAGTGAGCACAGATACGCAGTATTTT. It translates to CASSLKFGGVSTDTQYF.

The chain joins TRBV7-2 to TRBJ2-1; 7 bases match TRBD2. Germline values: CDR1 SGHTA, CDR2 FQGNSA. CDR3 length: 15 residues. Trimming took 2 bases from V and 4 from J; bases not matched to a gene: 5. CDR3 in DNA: TGTGCCAGCAGCTTAAGTGGGCGGGGGTACAATGAGCAGTTCTTC. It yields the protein CASSLSGRGYNEQFF.